Shown below are 13 T cell receptor beta chains from a single sample sequenced in a study of CD8+ T cells in alopecia areata (dated by TCRdb to the late 2010s). The time point label corresponds to: more than three weeks on oral tofacitinib. Read against the paper, the sample's treatment or condition label means: oral pan-JAK inhibitor, 5-10 mg twice daily. Libraries were built with the immunoSEQ multiplex PCR assay. For TCR sequencing, RNA was extracted from every sample and reverse transcribed into cDNA to serve as template. Sourced from immuneACCESS, this table was stored by TCRdb with only in-frame sequences that have V and J called. A share of the clones is absent; for the studies checked, an unresolved V gene accounts for under half, and the remainder has no known explanation. The sample table records 200,000 to 250,000 clones; about 50% of these occur just once. The ten largest account for around 1.6% of the sample.

This specimen consisted of CD4+ T cells sorted from blood, obtained at week 4, from a patient treated with tofacitinib. The receptors stem from a human donor with alopecia areata.

This chain joins TRBV9 and TRBJ1-2, with D uncertain. This CDR3 has 13 amino acids. Germline CDR1 and CDR2: SGDLS and YYNGEE. V lost 2 bases and J 2 bases, leaving 7 bases between the germline ends. Written as DNA, the CDR3 is TGTGCCAGCAGCGTCAACCGAAACTATGGCTACACCTTC. This translates into CASSVNRNYGYTF.

This clone was found many times. The chain has TRBV27 and TRBJ1-5; D is uncertain. Germline V gene lookup returns CDR1 MNHEY and CDR2 SMNVEV (reference sequence). The CDR3 has 14 amino acids. The V gene lost 1 base and the J gene lost 0 bases, with 4 bases spanning the gap. The CDR3 region is CASSLYGSNQPQHF. CDR3 nucleotides: TGTGCCAGCAGTTTATACGGTAGCAATCAGCCCCAGCATTTT.

This sequence joins TRBV28 and TRBJ2-3; D is uncertain. Germline CDR1 MDHEN, CDR2 SYDVKM. V lost 4 bases and J lost 0, with 11 bases in between. The CDR3 is 15 residues long. This CDR3 is CASSSLLPSTDTQYF. The CDR3 DNA follows: TGTGCCAGCAGTTCGCTTCTTCCTAGCACAGATACGCAGTATTTT.

In nucleotides, the CDR3 is TGCAGCGTTCGAACCGGGACTGGGATTAACTATGGCTACACCTTC. Translating it yields CSVRTGTGINYGYTF. This chain joins TRBV29-1 and TRBJ1-2; a weak D match, TRBD1 (5 bases). Looked up from germline, CDR1 is SQVTM and CDR2 is ANQGSEA. V lost 5 bases, J lost 1 base, and 17 bases lay in between. The CDR3 spans 15 residues.

The chain is built from TRBV6-5 and TRBJ2-7, with D perhaps matching TRBD2 (7 bases). The germline V gene has CDR1 MNHEY and CDR2 SVGAGI. The CDR3 runs 11 residues. V lost 11 bases, J lost 6 bases, and 14 bases lay in between. The CDR3 sequence is CAVLGGLEQYF. The CDR3 nucleotides read TGTGCCGTCCTCGGGGGGCTCGAGCAGTACTTC.

This clone has a handful of counts. This rearrangement joins TRBV27 to TRBJ2-7; 13 bases agree with TRBD2. The V gene's germline CDR1 is MNHEY and CDR2 SMNVEV (reference sequence). The CDR3 runs 18 residues. J gave up 0 bases and V 4 bases, and 9 bases lay outside the gene matches. The CDR3 DNA sequence: TGTGCCAGCAGTTCTCGACTAGCGGGGGGCCCAGCCTCCTACGAGCAGTACTTC. Protein sequence: CASSSRLAGGPASYEQYF.

The CDR3 protein is CSAYVSSATNEKLFF. CDR3 nucleotide sequence: TGCAGCGCGTACGTTAGCTCTGCAACTAATGAAAAACTGTTTTTT. The chain couples TRBV29-1 to TRBJ1-4, with D uncertain. Trimming took off 7 bases at V and 0 bases at J, with 15 bases between the two ends. The CDR3 sequence is 15 residues long. The germline V gene has CDR1 SQVTM and CDR2 ANQGSEA.

The gene calls are TRBV23-1 and TRBJ1-2; D uncertain. TRBV23-1 is annotated as an ORF whose role is uncertain. With 6 bases removed from V and 0 bases from J, the gap between germline ends came to 8 bases. The CDR3 runs 13 residues. CDR3 nucleotide sequence: TGCGCCAGCAGACAGTCAGCTAACTATGGCTACACCTTC. Translation: CASRQSANYGYTF.

This chain connects TRBV7-9 to TRBJ2-7; D not resolved. Trimming removed 1 base from V and 5 bases from J, with 15 bases in between. The CDR3 consists of 15 residues. Germline V gene sequence: CDR1 SEHNR, CDR2 FQNEAQ (reference sequence). In nucleotides, the CDR3 is TGTGCCAGCAGCTTAGATGGAGCGAGTGAAGACGAGCAGTACTTC. It specifies CASSLDGASEDEQYF.

As to this clone: Other DNA sequences of this sample code for an identical CDR3. J is TRBJ1-2 and V is TRBV9; the match to TRBD1 covers 8 bases. The CDR3 loop spans 14 amino acids. The germline gives CDR1 SGDLS, CDR2 YYNGEE. With 0 bases clipped from V and 8 bases from J, the junction kept 6 bases outside the gene matches. The DNA for the CDR3 is TGTGCCAGCAGCGTAGGGCAGGGGGCTGGCGGCTACACCTTC. Translating gives CASSVGQGAGGYTF.

This clone was picked up one time. The chain carries TRBV10-2 and TRBJ2-2; D not resolved. V gave up 7 bases and J gave up 6 bases, with 6 bases separating them. Germline V gene sequence: CDR1 WSHSY, CDR2 SAAADI. The CDR3 sequence is 11 residues long. In DNA form, the CDR3 reads TGCGCCAGCACCGTGGCCGGGGAGCTGTTTTTT. It translates to CASTVAGELFF.

The chain recombines TRBV5-1 with TRBJ1-1; D is unclear. The CDR3 spans 14 residues. The germline V gene encodes CDR1 SGHRS and CDR2 YFSETQ. Deletions cut 0 bases from V and 5 bases from J, with 11 bases between. The CDR3 region has the DNA TGCGCCAGCAGCTTGGAGGCAAGGAGGACTGAAGCTTTCTTT. Its protein product is CASSLEARRTEAFF.

This chain uses TRBV11-1 with TRBJ2-2, with D perhaps matching TRBD1 or TRBD2 (5 bases each). CDR1 is SGHAT and CDR2 is FQDESV in the germline V gene (reference sequence). The V end lost 3 bases, the J end lost 2 bases, and 10 bases lay between the germline ends. The CDR3 has 15 amino acids. The chain's CDR3 is CASSLWGTNTGELFF. As DNA, the CDR3 is TGTGCCAGCAGCTTGTGGGGGACCAACACCGGGGAGCTGTTTTTT.